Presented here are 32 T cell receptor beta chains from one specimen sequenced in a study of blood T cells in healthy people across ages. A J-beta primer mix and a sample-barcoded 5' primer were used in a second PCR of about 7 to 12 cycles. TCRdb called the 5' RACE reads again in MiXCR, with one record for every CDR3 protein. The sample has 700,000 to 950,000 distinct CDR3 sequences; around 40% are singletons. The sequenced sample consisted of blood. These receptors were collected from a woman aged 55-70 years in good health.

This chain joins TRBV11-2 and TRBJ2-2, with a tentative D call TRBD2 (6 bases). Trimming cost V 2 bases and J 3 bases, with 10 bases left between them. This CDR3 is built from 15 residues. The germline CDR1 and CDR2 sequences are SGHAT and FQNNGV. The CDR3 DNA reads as TGTGCCAGCAGCTTATTAGGGGACTACACCGGGGAGCTGTTTTTT. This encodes CASSLLGDYTGELFF.

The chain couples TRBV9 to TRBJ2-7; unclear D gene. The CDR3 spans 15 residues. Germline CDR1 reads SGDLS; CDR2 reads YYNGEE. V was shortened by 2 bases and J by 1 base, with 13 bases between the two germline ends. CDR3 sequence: CASSVNSDGSYEQYF. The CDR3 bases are TGTGCCAGCAGCGTGAACTCAGACGGTTCCTACGAGCAGTACTTC.

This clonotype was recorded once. CDR3 DNA sequence: TGCAGCGTGAACAGGGGTTTGAACACTGAAGCTTTCTTT. Translating gives CSVNRGLNTEAFF. V gene TRBV29-1 combines with J gene TRBJ1-1, with 7 bases identical to TRBD1. This CDR3 is built from 13 residues. Germline CDR1 reads SQVTM; CDR2 reads ANQGSEA. V gave up 6 bases and J gave up 0 bases; unmatched junction bases: 4.

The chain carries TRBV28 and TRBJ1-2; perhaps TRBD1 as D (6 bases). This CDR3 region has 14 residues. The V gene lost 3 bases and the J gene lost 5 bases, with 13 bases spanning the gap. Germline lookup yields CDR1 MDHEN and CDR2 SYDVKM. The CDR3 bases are TGTGCCAGCAGTTTTCCCCTGGACAGTTATGGCTACACCTTC. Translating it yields CASSFPLDSYGYTF.

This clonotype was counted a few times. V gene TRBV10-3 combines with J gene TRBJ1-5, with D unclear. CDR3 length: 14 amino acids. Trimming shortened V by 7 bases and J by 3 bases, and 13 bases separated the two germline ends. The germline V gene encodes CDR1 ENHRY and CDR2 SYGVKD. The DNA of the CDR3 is TGTGCCATCATCCGCACAGAATTCAATCAGCCCCAGCATTTT. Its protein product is CAIIRTEFNQPQHF.

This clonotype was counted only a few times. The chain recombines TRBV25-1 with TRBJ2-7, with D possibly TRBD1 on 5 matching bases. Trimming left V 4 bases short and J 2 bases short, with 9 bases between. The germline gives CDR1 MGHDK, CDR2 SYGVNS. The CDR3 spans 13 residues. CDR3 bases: TGTGCCAGCAGTGGGGGCAGGGCCTACGAGCAGTACTTC. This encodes CASSGGRAYEQYF.

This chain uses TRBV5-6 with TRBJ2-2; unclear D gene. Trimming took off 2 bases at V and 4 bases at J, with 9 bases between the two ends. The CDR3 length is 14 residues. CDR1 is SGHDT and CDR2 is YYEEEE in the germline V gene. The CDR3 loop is CASSFQSTTGELFF. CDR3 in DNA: TGTGCCAGCAGCTTTCAGTCGACCACCGGGGAGCTGTTTTTT.

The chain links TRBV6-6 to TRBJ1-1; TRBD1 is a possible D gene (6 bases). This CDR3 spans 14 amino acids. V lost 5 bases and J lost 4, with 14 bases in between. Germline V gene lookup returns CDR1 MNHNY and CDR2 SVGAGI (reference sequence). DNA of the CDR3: TGTGCCAGCAGTAGCAGGGGAACCGGCACTGAAGCTTTCTTT. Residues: CASSSRGTGTEAFF.

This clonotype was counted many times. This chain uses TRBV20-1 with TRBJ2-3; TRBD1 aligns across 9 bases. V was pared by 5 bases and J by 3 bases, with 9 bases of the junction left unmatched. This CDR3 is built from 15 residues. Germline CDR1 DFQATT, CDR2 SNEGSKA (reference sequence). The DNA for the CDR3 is TGCAGTGCTCGTCCCGGGACAGGGAGAACAGATACGCAGTATTTT. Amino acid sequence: CSARPGTGRTDTQYF.

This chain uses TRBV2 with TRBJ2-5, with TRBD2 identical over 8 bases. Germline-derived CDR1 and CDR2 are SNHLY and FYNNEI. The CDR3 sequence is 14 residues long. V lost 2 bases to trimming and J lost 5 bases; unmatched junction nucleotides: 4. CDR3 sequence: CASSELTSGETQYF. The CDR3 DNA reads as TGTGCCAGCAGTGAACTTACTAGCGGTGAGACCCAGTACTTC.

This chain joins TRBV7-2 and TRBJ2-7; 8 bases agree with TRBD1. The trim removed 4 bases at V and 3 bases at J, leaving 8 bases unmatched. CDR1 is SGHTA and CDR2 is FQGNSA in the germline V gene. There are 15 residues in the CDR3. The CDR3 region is CASSSGQEPLYEQYF. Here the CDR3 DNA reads TGTGCCAGCAGCTCGGGACAGGAGCCTCTCTACGAGCAGTACTTC. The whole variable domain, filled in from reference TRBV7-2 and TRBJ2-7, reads GAGVSQSPSNKVTEKGKDVELRCDPISGHTALYWYRQSLGQGLEFLIYFQGNSAPDKSGLPSDRFSAERTGGSVSTLTIQRTQQEDSAVYLCASSSGQEPLYEQYFGPGTRLTVT.

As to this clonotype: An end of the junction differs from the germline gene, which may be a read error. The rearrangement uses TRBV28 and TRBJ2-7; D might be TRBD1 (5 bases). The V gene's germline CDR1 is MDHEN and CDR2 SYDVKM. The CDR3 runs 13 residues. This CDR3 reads CANSPSGSYEQYF. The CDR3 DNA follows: TGTGCCAACAGTCCTTCAGGGTCCTACGAGCAGTACTTC.

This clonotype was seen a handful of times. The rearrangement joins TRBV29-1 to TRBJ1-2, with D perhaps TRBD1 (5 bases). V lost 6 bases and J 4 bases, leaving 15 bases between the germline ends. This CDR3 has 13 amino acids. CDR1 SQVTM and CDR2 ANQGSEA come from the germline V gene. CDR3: CSVGGTDGYGYTF. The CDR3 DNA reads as TGCAGCGTCGGCGGGACGGACGGCTATGGCTACACCTTC.

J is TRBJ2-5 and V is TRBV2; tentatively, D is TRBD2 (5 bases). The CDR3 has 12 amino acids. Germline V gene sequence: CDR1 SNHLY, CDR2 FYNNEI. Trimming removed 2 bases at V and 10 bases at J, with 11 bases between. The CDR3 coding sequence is TGTGCCAGCAGTGAAAGAGCGGAAAGCCAGTACTTC. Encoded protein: CASSERAESQYF.

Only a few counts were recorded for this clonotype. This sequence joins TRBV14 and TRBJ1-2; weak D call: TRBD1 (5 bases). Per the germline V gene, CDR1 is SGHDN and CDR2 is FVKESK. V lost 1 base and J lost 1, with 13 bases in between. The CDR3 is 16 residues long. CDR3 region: CASSQAGQGVNYGYTF. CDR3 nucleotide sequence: TGTGCCAGCAGCCAAGCGGGGCAGGGCGTTAACTATGGCTACACCTTC.

DNA of the CDR3: TGTGCCAGCAGCCCGGAAAGACAGGGGCCGTTCTTC. Translating it yields CASSPERQGPFF. This rearrangement joins TRBV7-8 to TRBJ2-1, with 8 bases that match TRBD1. Unmatched junction bases numbered 9, after V lost 5 bases and J lost 15 bases. From germline, CDR1 is SGHVS and CDR2 FQNEAQ. The CDR3 covers 12 residues.

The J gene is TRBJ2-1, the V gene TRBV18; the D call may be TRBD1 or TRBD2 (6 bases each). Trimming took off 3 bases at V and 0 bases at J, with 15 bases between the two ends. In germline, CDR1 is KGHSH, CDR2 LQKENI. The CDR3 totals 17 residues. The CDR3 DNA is TGTGCCAGCTCACCTGACGGGGGCAAGATCTCCTACAATGAGCAGTTCTTC. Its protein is CASSPDGGKISYNEQFF.

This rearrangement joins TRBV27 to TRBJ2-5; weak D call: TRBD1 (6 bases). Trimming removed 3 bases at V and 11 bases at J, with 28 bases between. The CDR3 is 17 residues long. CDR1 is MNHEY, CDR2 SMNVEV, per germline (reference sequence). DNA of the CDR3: TGTGCCAGCAGTTTCCTAAAATCACAGGGAATACGCAATGAGCAGTACTTC. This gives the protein CASSFLKSQGIRNEQYF.

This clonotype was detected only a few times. CDR3 sequence (DNA): TGTGCCATCAGTGAGTCTAGCGGGAGTTATGGTGAGCAGTTCTTC. Translating it yields CAISESSGSYGEQFF. The chain links TRBV10-3 to TRBJ2-1; 9 bases map to TRBD2. With V trimmed by 0 bases and J by 9 bases, 6 bases remained unmatched. The CDR3 is made up of 15 amino acids. The germline V gene encodes CDR1 ENHRY and CDR2 SYGVKD.

CDR3 in amino acids: CASSSSQLQPQHF. Written as DNA, the CDR3 is TGTGCCAGCAGCTCGTCACAGCTTCAGCCCCAGCATTTT. V usage is TRBV3-1 and J usage is TRBJ1-5; D uncertain. With 5 bases removed from V and 6 bases from J, the gap between germline ends came to 11 bases. Germline V gene lookup returns CDR1 LGHDT and CDR2 YNNKEL (reference sequence). This CDR3 comprises 13 residues. Variable domain in full (rest from reference TRBV3-1 and TRBJ1-5): DTAVSQTPKYLVTQMGNDKSIKCEQNLGHDTMYWYKQDSKKFLKIMFSYNNKELIINETVPNRFSPKSPDKAHLNLHINSLELGDSAVYFCASSSSQLQPQHFGDGTRLSIL.

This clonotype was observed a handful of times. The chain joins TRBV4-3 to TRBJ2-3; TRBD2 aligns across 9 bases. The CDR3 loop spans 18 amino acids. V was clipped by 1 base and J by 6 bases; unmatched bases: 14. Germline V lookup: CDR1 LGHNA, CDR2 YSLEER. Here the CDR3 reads CASSQAPGLAGSSDTQYF. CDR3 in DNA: TGCGCCAGCAGCCAAGCCCCTGGGCTAGCGGGATCATCGGATACGCAGTATTTT.

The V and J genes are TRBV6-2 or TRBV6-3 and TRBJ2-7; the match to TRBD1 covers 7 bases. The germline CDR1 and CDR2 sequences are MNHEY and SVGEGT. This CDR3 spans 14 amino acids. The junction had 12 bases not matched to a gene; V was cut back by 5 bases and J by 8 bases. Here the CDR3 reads CASSKGQLPTQQYF. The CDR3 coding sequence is TGTGCCAGCAGTAAGGGACAGCTCCCTACGCAGCAGTACTTC.

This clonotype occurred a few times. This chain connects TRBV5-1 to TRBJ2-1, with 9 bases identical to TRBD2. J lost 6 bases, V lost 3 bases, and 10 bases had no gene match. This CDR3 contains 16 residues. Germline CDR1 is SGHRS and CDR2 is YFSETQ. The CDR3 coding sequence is TGCGCCAGCAGCTCGATGGGCGGGGGGGCCGGCAATGAGCAGTTCTTC. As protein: CASSSMGGGAGNEQFF.

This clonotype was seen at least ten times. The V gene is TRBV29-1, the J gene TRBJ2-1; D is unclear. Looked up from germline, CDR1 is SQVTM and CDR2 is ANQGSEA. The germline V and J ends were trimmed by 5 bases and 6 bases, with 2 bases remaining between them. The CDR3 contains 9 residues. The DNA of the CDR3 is TGCAGCGTTACCAATGAGCAGTTCTTC. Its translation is CSVTNEQFF.

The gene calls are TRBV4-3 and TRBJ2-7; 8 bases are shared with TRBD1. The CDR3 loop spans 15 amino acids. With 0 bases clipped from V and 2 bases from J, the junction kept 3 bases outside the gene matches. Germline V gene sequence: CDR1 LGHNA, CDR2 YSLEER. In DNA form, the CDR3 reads TGCGCCAGCAGCCAAGACAGGGACAGGACCTACGAGCAGTACTTC. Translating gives CASSQDRDRTYEQYF.

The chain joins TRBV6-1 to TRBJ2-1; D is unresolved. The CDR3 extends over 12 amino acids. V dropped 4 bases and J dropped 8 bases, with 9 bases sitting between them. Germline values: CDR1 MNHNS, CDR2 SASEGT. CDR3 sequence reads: CASSALKDEQFF. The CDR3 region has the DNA TGTGCCAGCAGTGCACTGAAGGATGAGCAGTTCTTC.

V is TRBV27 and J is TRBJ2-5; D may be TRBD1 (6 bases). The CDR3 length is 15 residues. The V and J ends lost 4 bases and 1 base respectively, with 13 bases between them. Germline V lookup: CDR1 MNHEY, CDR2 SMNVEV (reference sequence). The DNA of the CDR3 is TGTGCCAGCAGTTGGGCAGGGGTAGTCCAAGAGACCCAGTACTTC. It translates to CASSWAGVVQETQYF.

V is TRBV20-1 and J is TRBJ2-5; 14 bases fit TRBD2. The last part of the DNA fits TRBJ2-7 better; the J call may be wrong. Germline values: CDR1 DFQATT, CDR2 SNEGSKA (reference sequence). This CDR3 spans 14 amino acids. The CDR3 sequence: CSAPGLAGVGEQYF. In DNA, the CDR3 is TGCAGTGCCCCGGGACTAGCGGGAGTTGGCGAGCAGTACTTC.

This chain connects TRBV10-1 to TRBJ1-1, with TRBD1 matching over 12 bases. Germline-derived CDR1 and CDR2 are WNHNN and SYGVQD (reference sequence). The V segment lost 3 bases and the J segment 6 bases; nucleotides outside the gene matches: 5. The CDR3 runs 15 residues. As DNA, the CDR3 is TGCGCCAGCAGTGAAGGCGGGACAGGGGGCGCTGAAGCTTTCTTT. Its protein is CASSEGGTGGAEAFF.

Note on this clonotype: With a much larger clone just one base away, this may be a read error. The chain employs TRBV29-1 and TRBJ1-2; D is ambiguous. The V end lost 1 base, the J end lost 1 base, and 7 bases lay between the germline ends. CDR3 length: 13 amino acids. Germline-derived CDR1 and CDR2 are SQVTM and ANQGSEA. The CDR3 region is CSVEGPYNYGYTF. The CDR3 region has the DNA TGCAGCGTTGAAGGCCCGTATAACTATGGCTACACCTTC.

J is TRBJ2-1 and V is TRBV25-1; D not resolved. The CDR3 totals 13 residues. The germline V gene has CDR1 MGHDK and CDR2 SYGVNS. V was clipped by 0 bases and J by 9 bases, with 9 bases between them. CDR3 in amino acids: CASSEYRPSEQFF. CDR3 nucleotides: TGTGCCAGCAGTGAATACAGGCCCAGTGAGCAGTTCTTC.

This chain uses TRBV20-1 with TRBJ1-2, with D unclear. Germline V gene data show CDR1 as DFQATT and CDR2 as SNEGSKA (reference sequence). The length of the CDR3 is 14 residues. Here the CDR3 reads CTLAPRSANYGYTF. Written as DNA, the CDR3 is TGCACCCTAGCCCCACGGAGCGCTAACTATGGCTACACCTTC.